This TCR beta chain was identified during a study of CD8 T cells in ankylosing spondylitis (dated 2017 in TCRdb). Looking at the study overall: T cell receptor beta repertoires were profiled in healthy donors and ankylosing spondylitis patients so that disease-linked TCR variants could be found. Peripheral blood samples were taken, and synovial fluid was additionally collected from ankylosing spondylitis patients. The full study cohort comprised approximately 23 ankylosing spondylitis patients and roughly 110 healthy donors. Broader findings and caveats from the paper: The disease-linked clones had a CD8+ phenotype and were found at relatively low frequencies in peripheral blood. Blood from ankylosing spondylitis patients appeared to be characterized by a TCR beta motif composed of about eight highly homologous amino acid variants. Some TCR beta motif variants had previously been reported in synovial fluid and blood of reactive arthritis patients, which suggested common disease-initiation mechanisms. Significant enrichment of the disease-linked clones was reported in matched synovial fluid samples from ankylosing spondylitis patients.

The CDR3, from cysteine to phenylalanine, totals 15 residues. The kept DNA is CDR3 alone, 45 bases in frame from the first base. CDR1 and CDR2 are drawn from the germline V gene: SGHVS, FQNEAQ. V sheds 5 bases and J sheds 5 bases, leaving 18 bases between their ends. This clonotype was counted a few times. It lacks a known antigen. No much larger clonotype is one base removed from it; base qualities were not supplied. Instrument used: Illumina HiSeq 2500. Quantitative 5'-RACE with molecular barcodes was used to prepare TCR beta libraries. The authors' pipeline ran thus. A new computational method, built on a probabilistic model of VDJ rearrangement, was used to identify disease-linked TCR variants. TCRdb reprocessed the public reads (quality trimming at Q25 with fastp, clone calling with MiXCR) and kept in-frame beta chains. Rows merge per CDR3 protein into single entries with the most common DNA and genes. The V and J calls shown here were made by TCRdb, not taken from the authors' results. Within this sample are around 390,000 distinct CDR3 sequences, with about a fifth of them counted one time only. The ten most abundant clones make up less than 20% of the sample.

Sequenced: blood, either unsorted or a sorted T cell fraction (not recorded which). This chain joins TRBV7-8 to TRBJ2-5, and TRBD1 may be the D gene, going by 6 matching bases. The receptor's source is a male donor with ankylosing spondylitis. Read as DNA, the sequence is TGTGCCAGCAGCACCATCGACAGGTTTGTGGAGACCCAGTACTTC. It translates as CASSTIDRFVETQYF.